This TCR beta chain was captured in a study of T cell responses to AZD1222 COVID-19 vaccine. TCRdb's table, derived via immunoSEQ multiplex PCR, lists solely in-frame clones and lacks some. In the table there are roughly 130,000 clones, approximately 86% of which are singletons. This clone was seen only once. This TCR came from an adult in good health. The sample in question was peripheral blood, obtained on day 0 of AZD1222 vaccination.

CDR3 sequence reads: CASSLGAGWGDTQYF. CDR3 bases: TGTGCCAGCAGTTTAGGGGCAGGGTGGGGAGATACGCAGTATTTT. The chain employs TRBV27 and TRBJ2-3; tentatively, D is TRBD1 (5 bases). Germline V lookup: CDR1 MNHEY, CDR2 SMNVEV (reference sequence). V was clipped by 2 bases and J by 5 bases, with 14 bases between them. This CDR3 has 15 residues.